The rows below give T cell receptor beta chains drawn from one sample of a study of regulatory T cells in long-lasting Graves disease. TCRdb called the multiplex PCR reads again in MiXCR, with one record for every CDR3 protein. The table records over 250,000 distinct CDR3 sequences, roughly a fifth of them present only once. Source: peripheral blood mononuclear cells (PBMCs), taken when the disease was refractory, from a patient treated with antithyroid drugs. Every receptor here comes from a female donor with Graves disease. Both conserved end residues are part of each CDR3. A D gene is named only where the DNA matches it firmly. The listing skips clone size in some rows; elsewhere it reads once, few, many or a size class.

d_gene: NA
j_gene: TRBJ2-7
abundance: many
v_gene: TRBV2
CDR3nt: TGTGCCAGCGAGGACAGAACCTACGAGCAGTACTTC
CDR3aa: CASEDRTYEQYF

d_gene: NA
j_gene: TRBJ2-7
abundance: many
v_gene: TRBV28
CDR3nt: TGTGCCAGCAGCCCGACGGGGGGCCCGTACGAGCAGTACTTC
CDR3aa: CASSPTGGPYEQYF

d_gene: TRBD1
j_gene: TRBJ1-6
abundance: many
v_gene: TRBV28
CDR3nt: TGTGCCAGCAAGGACAGGAACTCCTATAATTCACCCCTCCACTTT
CDR3aa: CASKDRNSYNSPLHF

d_gene: NA
j_gene: TRBJ2-5
abundance: NA
v_gene: TRBV5-1
CDR3nt: TGCGCCAGCAACACCCAGGGACCGACAGAGACCCAGTACTTC
CDR3aa: CASNTQGPTETQYF

d_gene: TRBD1
j_gene: TRBJ1-2
abundance: few
v_gene: TRBV19
CDR3nt: TGTGCCAGTAGCTACAATCCAGGGGGCTATGGCTACACCTTC
CDR3aa: CASSYNPGGYGYTF

d_gene: TRBD1
j_gene: TRBJ2-7
abundance: many
v_gene: TRBV28
CDR3nt: TGTGCCAGCAGACCCATGGGACAGGGGGCGGGTGAGCAGTACTTC
CDR3aa: CASRPMGQGAGEQYF

d_gene: TRBD1
j_gene: TRBJ1-1
abundance: few
v_gene: TRBV28
CDR3nt: TGTGCCAGCAGTTGGTCTACAGGGGGCACTGAAGCTTTCTTT
CDR3aa: CASSWSTGGTEAFF

d_gene: TRBD2
j_gene: TRBJ2-7
abundance: many
v_gene: TRBV15
CDR3nt: TGTGCCACCAGCAGAGGACTAGCGGAACCCTACGAGCAGTACTTC
CDR3aa: CATSRGLAEPYEQYF

d_gene: NA
j_gene: TRBJ1-2
abundance: NA
v_gene: TRBV7-9
CDR3nt: TGTGCCAGCAGCTTAACACGTGCCAGGGATCCCACCCACCCCTATGGCTACACCTTC
CDR3aa: CASSLTRARDPTHPYGYTF

d_gene: TRBD1
j_gene: TRBJ1-5
abundance: many
v_gene: TRBV7-9
CDR3nt: TGTGCCAGCAGTTCCGGGACAGCCCCTCAGCCCCAGCATTTT
CDR3aa: CASSSGTAPQPQHF

d_gene: NA
j_gene: TRBJ2-1
abundance: NA
v_gene: TRBV6-1
CDR3nt: TGTGCCAGCTTAGGTCCCGGCGGGGCCTCCTACAATGAGCAGTTCTTC
CDR3aa: CASLGPGGASYNEQFF

d_gene: NA
j_gene: TRBJ2-6
abundance: NA
v_gene: TRBV5-1
CDR3nt: TGCGCCAGCACAACATACTTGACAGTTCCTGGGGCCAACGTCCTGACTTTC
CDR3aa: CASTTYLTVPGANVLTF

d_gene: NA
j_gene: TRBJ2-6
abundance: many
v_gene: TRBV19
CDR3nt: TGTGCCAGTAACACCTCCCCCCTCTCTGGGGCCAACGTCCTGACTTTC
CDR3aa: CASNTSPLSGANVLTF

d_gene: NA
j_gene: TRBJ2-5
abundance: many
v_gene: TRBV12-3/TRBV12-4
CDR3nt: TGTGCCAGCAGTTTAGGAGCAGGGAGTGTAGCAGAGACCCAGTACTTC
CDR3aa: CASSLGAGSVAETQYF

d_gene: NA
j_gene: TRBJ2-4
abundance: NA
v_gene: TRBV28
CDR3nt: TGTGCCAGCAGTTTTACAGCTAGCCCCGCGAGGTACTTC
CDR3aa: CASSFTASPARYF

d_gene: TRBD1
j_gene: TRBJ1-1
abundance: many
v_gene: TRBV7-8
CDR3nt: TGTGCCAGCAGCGAGTGGGACAGGGGAGGTGCTTTCTTT
CDR3aa: CASSEWDRGGAFF

d_gene: TRBD1
j_gene: TRBJ2-3
abundance: NA
v_gene: TRBV7-2
CDR3nt: TGTGCCAGCAGCTCCGGGACAGGGACAGAAGATACGCAGTATTTT
CDR3aa: CASSSGTGTEDTQYF